This TCR beta chain was documented in a study of T-cell memory formation after mild COVID-19. Across the study: Largely donor-specific sequence clusters came from a couple of donors.

The table lists this clonotype with a few counts. Looked up from germline, CDR1 is SGHTA and CDR2 is FQGNSA. Deletions cut 5 bases from V and 4 bases from J, with 12 bases between. CDR3 size: 13 residues. TCRdb independently ran MiXCR on the 5' RACE reads; one entry per CDR3 protein. Of 350,000 to 400,000 distinct CDR3 sequences listed, around 15% are singletons. This sequence was found in a man aged 18 to 29 who had mild COVID-19 (a few samples of this study predate the infection). Cell type and time point are not known. Sequencing was done on a sample of PBMCs or a T cell subset sorted from them (not recorded which). This rearrangement joins TRBV7-2 to TRBJ2-7, with D possibly matching TRBD1 (5 bases). The CDR3 nucleotides read TGTGCCAGCAGCGCCCAGGGTGGTTACGAGCAGTACTTC. Amino acid sequence: CASSAQGGYEQYF. The full variable domain, its missing parts supplied by reference TRBV7-2 and TRBJ2-7, is GAGVSQSPSNKVTEKGKDVELRCDPISGHTALYWYRQSLGQGLEFLIYFQGNSAPDKSGLPSDRFSAERTGGSVSTLTIQRTQQEDSAVYLCASSAQGGYEQYFGPGTRLTVT.